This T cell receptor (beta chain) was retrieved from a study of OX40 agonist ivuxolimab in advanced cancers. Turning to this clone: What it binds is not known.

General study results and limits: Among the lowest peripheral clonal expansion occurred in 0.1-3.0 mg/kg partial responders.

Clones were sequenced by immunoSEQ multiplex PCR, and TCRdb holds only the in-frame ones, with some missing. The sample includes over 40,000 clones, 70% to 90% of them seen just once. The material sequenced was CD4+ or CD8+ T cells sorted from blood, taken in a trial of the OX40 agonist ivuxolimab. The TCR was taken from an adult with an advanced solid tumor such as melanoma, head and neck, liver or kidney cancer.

The CDR3, as DNA: TGTGCCAGCAGGCGAGTAAACACTGAAGCTTTCTTT. Translated, it gives CASRRVNTEAFF. This chain connects TRBV6-5 to TRBJ1-1; D remains unclear. Germline lookup yields CDR1 MNHEY and CDR2 SVGAGI. The CDR3 totals 12 residues. Trimming removed 6 bases at V and 2 bases at J, with 7 bases between.